This TCR beta chain was identified in a study of blood T cell repertoires in COVID-19. Clones were sequenced by immunoSEQ multiplex PCR, and TCRdb holds only the in-frame ones, with some missing. The sample yields around 260,000 clones, more than 80% seen once. CDR1 LGHDT and CDR2 YNNKEL come from the germline V gene (reference sequence). This CDR3 contains 15 residues. The trim removed 5 bases at V and 6 bases at J, leaving 10 bases unmatched. The chain uses TRBV3-1 (or the pseudogene TRBV3-2) and TRBJ2-1; 7 bases map to TRBD1. This receptor was obtained from a woman younger than 45 who had recovered from COVID-19. The sample was PBMCs or T cells enriched from blood (not recorded which). In DNA, the CDR3 is TGTGCCAGCAGCGTCGACAGGGTACTAGTCAATGAGCAGTTCTTC. Residues: CASSVDRVLVNEQFF.